This T cell receptor beta chain was observed in a study of T cell changes during pregnancy in multiple sclerosis. V shed 1 base, J shed 0 bases, and the junction held 19 bases outside the gene matches. The CDR3 is 22 amino acids. Germline V gene sequence: CDR1 SGHDN, CDR2 FVKESK. Generated by immunoSEQ multiplex PCR, the TCRdb table keeps only in-frame clones and is missing some. Counted here are approximately 50,000 clones, roughly nine tenths occurring once; the ten biggest clones make up roughly 10%. This clone was detected only once. J is TRBJ1-5 and V is TRBV14, with 9 nucleotides matching TRBD1. The material sequenced was CD8+ T cells from peripheral blood mononuclear cells, taken after pregnancy. The receptor was derived from a female donor with multiple sclerosis, enrolled in a pregnancy study. CDR3 bases: TGTGCCAGCAGCCAAGCCGAGGAGGTGAGGGACAGGGAGGGGGATAGCAATCAGCCCCAGCATTTT. This translates into CASSQAEEVRDREGDSNQPQHF.